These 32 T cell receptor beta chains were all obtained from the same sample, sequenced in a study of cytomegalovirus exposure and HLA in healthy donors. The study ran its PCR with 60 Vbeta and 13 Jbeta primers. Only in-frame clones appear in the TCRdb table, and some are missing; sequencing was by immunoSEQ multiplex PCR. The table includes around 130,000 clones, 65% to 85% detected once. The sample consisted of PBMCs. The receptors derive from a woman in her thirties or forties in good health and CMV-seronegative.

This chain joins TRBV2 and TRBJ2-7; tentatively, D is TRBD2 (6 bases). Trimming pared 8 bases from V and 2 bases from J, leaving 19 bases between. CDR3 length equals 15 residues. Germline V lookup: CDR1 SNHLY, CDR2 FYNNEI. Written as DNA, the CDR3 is TGTGCCAGCCAGGAGGGAGGTTCCGATGCCTACGAGCAGTACTTC. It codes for CASQEGGSDAYEQYF.

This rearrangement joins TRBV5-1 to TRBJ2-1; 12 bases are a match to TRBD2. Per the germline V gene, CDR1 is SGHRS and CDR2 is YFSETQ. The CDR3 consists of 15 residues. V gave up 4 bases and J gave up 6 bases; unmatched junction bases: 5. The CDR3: CASSQTSGSINEQFF. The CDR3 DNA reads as TGCGCCAGCAGCCAGACTAGCGGGAGTATCAATGAGCAGTTCTTC.

CDR3 bases: TGTGCCAGCAGCCGACTAGCAGGCTCCTACAATGAGCAGTTCTTC. Its translation is CASSRLAGSYNEQFF. The chain links TRBV5-5 to TRBJ2-1, with 7 bases identical to TRBD2. CDR3 length: 15 amino acids. Germline trimming cut 4 bases from V and 0 bases from J; bases unmatched to any gene: 4. CDR1 and CDR2 from the germline V gene are SGHKS and YYEKEE (reference sequence).

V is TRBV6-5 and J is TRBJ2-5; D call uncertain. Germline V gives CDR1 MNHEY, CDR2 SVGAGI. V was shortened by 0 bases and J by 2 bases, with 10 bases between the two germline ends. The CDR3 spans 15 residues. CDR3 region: CASSYSTPAQETQYF. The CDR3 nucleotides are TGTGCCAGCAGTTACTCTACACCAGCGCAAGAGACCCAGTACTTC.

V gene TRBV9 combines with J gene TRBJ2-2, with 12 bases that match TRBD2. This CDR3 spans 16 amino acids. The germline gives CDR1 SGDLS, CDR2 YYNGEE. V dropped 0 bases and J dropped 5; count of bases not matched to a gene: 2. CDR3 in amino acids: CASSVETSGRTGELFF. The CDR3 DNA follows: TGTGCCAGCAGCGTAGAGACTAGCGGGAGAACCGGGGAGCTGTTTTTT.

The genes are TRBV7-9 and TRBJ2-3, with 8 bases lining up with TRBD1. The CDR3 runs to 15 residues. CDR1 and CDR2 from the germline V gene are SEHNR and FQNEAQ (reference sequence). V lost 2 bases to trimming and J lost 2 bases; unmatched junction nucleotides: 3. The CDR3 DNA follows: TGTGCCAGCAGCTTACAGGGGGCTAACACAGATACGCAGTATTTT. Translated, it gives CASSLQGANTDTQYF.

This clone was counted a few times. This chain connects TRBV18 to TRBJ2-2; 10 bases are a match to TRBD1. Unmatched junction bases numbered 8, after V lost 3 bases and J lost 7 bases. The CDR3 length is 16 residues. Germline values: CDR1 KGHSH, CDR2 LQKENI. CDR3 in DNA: TGTGCCAGCTCACCTCCATTGACAGGGGGCATCGGGGAGCTGTTTTTT. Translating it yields CASSPPLTGGIGELFF.

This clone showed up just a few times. The CDR3 reads CASRLDRTNTEAFF. The CDR3 DNA is TGTGCCAGCAGATTGGACAGAACGAACACTGAAGCTTTCTTT. This chain connects TRBV7-3 to TRBJ1-1; a possible D gene is TRBD1 (6 bases). V lost 6 bases and J lost 1, with 12 bases in between. This CDR3 has 14 amino acids. CDR1 is SGHTA and CDR2 is FQGTGA in the germline V gene.

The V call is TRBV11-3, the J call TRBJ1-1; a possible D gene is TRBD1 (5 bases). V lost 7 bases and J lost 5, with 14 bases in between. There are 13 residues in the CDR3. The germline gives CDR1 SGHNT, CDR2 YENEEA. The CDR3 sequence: CASKGRGGTEAFF. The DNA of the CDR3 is TGTGCCAGCAAAGGGAGGGGAGGGACTGAAGCTTTCTTT. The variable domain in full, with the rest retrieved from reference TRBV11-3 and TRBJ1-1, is EAGVVQSPRYKIIEKKQPVAFWCNPISGHNTLYWYLQNLGQGPELLIRYENEEAVDDSQLPKDRFSAERLKGVDSTLKIQPAELGDSAVYLCASKGRGGTEAFFGQGTRLTVV.

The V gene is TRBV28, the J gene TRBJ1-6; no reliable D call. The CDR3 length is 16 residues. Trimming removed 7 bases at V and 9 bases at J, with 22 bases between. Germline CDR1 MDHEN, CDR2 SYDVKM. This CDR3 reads CASTIRSDPGGSPLHF. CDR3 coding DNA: TGTGCCAGCACTATCCGGTCAGACCCAGGAGGTTCACCCCTCCACTTT.

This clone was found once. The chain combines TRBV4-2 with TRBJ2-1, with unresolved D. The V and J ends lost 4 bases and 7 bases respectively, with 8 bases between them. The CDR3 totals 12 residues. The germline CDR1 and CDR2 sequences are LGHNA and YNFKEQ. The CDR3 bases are TGTGCCAGCAGCCCCTCCGGGAATGAGCAGTTCTTC. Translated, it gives CASSPSGNEQFF.

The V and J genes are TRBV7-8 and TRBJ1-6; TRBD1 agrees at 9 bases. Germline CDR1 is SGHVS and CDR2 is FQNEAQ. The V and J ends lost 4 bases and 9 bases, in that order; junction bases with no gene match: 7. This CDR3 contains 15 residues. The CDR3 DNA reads TGTGCCAGCAGCTCCCCGGGACAGGGAATTTCACCCCTCCACTTT. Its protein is CASSSPGQGISPLHF.

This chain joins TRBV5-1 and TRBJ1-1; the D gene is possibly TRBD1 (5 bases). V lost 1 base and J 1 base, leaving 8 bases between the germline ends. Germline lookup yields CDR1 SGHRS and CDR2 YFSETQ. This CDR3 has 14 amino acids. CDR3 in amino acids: CASSLTGENTEAFF. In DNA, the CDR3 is TGCGCCAGCAGCTTGACAGGAGAGAACACTGAAGCTTTCTTT.

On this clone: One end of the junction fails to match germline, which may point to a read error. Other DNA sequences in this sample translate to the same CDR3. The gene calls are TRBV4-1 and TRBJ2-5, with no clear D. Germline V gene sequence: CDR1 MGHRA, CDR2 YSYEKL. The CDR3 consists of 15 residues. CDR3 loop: CASSQDLIYQETQYF. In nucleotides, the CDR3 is TGCGCTAGCAGCCAAGATCTAATTTACCAAGAGACCCAGTACTTC.

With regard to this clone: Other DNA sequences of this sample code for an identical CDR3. The CDR3 sequence is CASSLRQGGMNTEAFF. CDR3 sequence (DNA): TGCGCCAGCAGCTTGCGGCAGGGCGGGATGAACACTGAAGCTTTCTTT. This chain links TRBV5-1 with TRBJ1-1, with D possibly TRBD1 on 5 matching bases. V lost 1 base and J lost 0, with 13 bases in between. This CDR3 comprises 16 residues. Germline V CDR1 and CDR2: SGHRS, YFSETQ. Based on the CDR3 plus reference TRBV5-1 and TRBJ1-1, the full variable domain is KAGVTQTPRYLIKTRGQQVTLSCSPISGHRSVSWYQQTPGQGLQFLFEYFSETQRNKGNFPGRFSGRQFSNSRSEMNVSTLELGDSALYLCASSLRQGGMNTEAFFGQGTRLTVV.

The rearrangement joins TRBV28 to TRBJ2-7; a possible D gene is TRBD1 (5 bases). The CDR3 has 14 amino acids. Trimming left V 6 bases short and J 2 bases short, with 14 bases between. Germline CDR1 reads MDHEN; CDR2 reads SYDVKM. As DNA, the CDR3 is TGTGCCAGCAGCCGGGTGGGGCCTGCCTACGAGCAGTACTTC. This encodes CASSRVGPAYEQYF.

The CDR3 DNA sequence: TGTGCCAGCAGTTTGACTAGCGGGAGTGGCACCGGGGAGCTGTTTTTT. It is translated as CASSLTSGSGTGELFF. The chain employs TRBV27 and TRBJ2-2; 12 nucleotides agree with TRBD2. V trimming: 3 bases; J trimming: 4 bases; junction bases outside the gene matches: 3. The CDR3 runs to 16 residues. Germline lookup yields CDR1 MNHEY and CDR2 SMNVEV (reference sequence).

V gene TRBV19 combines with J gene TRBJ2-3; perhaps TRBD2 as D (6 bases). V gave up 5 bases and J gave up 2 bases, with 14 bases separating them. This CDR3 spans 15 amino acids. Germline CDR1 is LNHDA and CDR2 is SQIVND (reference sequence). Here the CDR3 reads CASSLTGTFTDTQYF. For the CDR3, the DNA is TGTGCCAGTAGTCTCACCGGGACTTTCACAGATACGCAGTATTTT. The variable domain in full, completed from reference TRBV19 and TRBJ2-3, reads DGGITQSPKYLFRKEGQNVTLSCEQNLNHDAMYWYRQDPGQGLRLIYYSQIVNDFQKGDIAEGYSVSREKKESFPLTVTSAQKNPTAFYLCASSLTGTFTDTQYFGPGTRLTVL.

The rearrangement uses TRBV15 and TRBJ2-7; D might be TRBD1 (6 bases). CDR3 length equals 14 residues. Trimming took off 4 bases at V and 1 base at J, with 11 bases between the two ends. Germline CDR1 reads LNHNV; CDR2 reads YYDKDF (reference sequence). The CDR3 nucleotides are TGTGCCACCAGCACCACAGGGATATCCTACGAGCAGTACTTC. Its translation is CATSTTGISYEQYF.

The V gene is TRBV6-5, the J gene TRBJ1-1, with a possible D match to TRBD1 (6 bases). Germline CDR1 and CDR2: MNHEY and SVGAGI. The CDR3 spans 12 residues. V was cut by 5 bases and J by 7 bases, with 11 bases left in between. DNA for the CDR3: TGTGCCAGCAGTGGGGACACTAATGAAGCTTTCTTT. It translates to CASSGDTNEAFF.

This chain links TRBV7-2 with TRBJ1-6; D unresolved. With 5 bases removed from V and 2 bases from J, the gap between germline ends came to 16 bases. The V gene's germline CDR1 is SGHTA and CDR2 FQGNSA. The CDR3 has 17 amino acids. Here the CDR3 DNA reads TGTGCCAGCAGCCCCAGAGGTCCAGAGCCCTATAATTCACCCCTCCACTTT. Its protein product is CASSPRGPEPYNSPLHF.

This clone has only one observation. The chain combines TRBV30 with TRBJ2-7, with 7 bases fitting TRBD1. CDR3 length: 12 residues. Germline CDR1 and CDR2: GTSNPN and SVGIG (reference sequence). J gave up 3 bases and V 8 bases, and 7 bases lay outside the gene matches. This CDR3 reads CAGQTGLYEQYF. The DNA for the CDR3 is TGTGCCGGGCAGACAGGGCTCTACGAGCAGTACTTC.

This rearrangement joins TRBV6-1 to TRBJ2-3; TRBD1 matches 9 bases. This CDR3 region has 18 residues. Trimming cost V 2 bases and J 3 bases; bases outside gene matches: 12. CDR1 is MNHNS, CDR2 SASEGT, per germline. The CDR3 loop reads CASSEQRDRGFVTDTQYF. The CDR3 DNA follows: TGTGCCAGCAGTGAACAACGAGACAGGGGGTTCGTTACAGATACGCAGTATTTT.

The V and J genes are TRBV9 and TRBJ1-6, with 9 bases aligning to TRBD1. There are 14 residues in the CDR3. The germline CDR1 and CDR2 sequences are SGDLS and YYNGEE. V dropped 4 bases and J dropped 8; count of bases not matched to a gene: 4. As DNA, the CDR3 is TGTGCCAGCAGCCAGGGACAGGGTGATTCACCCCTCCACTTT. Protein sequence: CASSQGQGDSPLHF.

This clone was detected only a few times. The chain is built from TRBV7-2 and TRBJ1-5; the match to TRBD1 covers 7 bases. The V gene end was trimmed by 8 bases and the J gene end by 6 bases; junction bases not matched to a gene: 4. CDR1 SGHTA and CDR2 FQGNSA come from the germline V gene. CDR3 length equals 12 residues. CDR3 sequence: CASSGGAQPQHF. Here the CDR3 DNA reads TGTGCCAGCTCAGGGGGTGCTCAGCCCCAGCATTTT.

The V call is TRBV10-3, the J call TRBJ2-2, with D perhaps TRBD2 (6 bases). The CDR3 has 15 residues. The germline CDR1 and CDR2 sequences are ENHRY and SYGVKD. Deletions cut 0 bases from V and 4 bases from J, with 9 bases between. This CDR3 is CAISESEGITGELFF. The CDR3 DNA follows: TGTGCCATCAGTGAGTCGGAGGGGATCACCGGGGAGCTGTTTTTT.

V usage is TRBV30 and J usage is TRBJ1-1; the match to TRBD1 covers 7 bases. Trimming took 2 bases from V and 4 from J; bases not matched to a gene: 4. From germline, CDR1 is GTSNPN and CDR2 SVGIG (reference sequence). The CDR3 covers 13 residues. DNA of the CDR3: TGTGCCTGGAGTCAGCAGGGGGGCACTGAAGCTTTCTTT. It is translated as CAWSQQGGTEAFF.

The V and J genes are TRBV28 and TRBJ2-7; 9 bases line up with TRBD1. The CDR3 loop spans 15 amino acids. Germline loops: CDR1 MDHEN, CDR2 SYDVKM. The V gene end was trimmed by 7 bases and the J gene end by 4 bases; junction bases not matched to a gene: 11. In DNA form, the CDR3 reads TGTGCCAGCAAATTTCCCGGGACAGGGAGGTACGAGCAGTACTTC. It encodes CASKFPGTGRYEQYF.

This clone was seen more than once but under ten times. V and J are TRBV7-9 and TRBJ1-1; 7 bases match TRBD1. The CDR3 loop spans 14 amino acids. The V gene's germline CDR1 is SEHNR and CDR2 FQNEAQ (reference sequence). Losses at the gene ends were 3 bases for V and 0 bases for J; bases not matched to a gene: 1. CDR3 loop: CASSLTGLNTEAFF. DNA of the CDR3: TGTGCCAGCAGCTTGACAGGGCTGAACACTGAAGCTTTCTTT. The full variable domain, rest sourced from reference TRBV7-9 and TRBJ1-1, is DTGVSQNPRHKITKRGQNVTFRCDPISEHNRLYWYRQTLGQGPEFLTYFQNEAQLEKSRLLSDRFSAERPKGSFSTLEIQRTEQGDSAMYLCASSLTGLNTEAFFGQGTRLTVV.

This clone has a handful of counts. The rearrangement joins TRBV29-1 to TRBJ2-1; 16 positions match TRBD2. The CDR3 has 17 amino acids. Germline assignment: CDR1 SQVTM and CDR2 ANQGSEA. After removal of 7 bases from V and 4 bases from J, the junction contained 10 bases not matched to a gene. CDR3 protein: CSGGSGTSGRGYNEQFF. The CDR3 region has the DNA TGCAGCGGCGGGTCGGGGACTAGCGGGAGGGGTTACAATGAGCAGTTCTTC.

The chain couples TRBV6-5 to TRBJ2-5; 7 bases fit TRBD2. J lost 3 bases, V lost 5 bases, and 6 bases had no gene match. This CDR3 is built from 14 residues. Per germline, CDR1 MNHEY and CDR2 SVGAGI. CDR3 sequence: CASSPRTSKETQYF. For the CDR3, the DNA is TGTGCCAGCAGTCCCAGGACTAGTAAAGAGACCCAGTACTTC.

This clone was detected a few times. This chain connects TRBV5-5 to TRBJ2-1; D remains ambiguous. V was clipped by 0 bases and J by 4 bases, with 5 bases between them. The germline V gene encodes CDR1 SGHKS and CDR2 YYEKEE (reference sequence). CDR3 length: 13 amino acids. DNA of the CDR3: TGTGCCAGCAGCTTGGAACGGTACAATGAGCAGTTCTTC. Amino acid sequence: CASSLERYNEQFF.